The entry that follows covers one T cell receptor (beta chain) sequence. V lost 6 bases and J lost 4; bases outside the gene matches: 8. CDR3 size: 14 residues. CDR1 is SGHAT, CDR2 FQNNGV, per germline. The entry originates in a study of control samples from healthy donors and cancer patients. The protocol was immunoSEQ multiplex PCR, while the TCRdb copy is restricted to in-frame clones and leaves out a portion. The table has about 73,000 clones, 85% to 90% seen once. J is TRBJ2-7 and V is TRBV11-2; 8 nucleotides line up with TRBD1. This sequence originates from a man between 60 and 70 years old with lung cancer. The sequenced sample was PBMCs. The CDR3, as DNA: TGTGCCAGCAGTCCCGGGACAGGCCCTTACGAGCAGTACTTC. This gives the protein CASSPGTGPYEQYF. The full variable domain, with the rest looked up from reference TRBV11-2 and TRBJ2-7, is EAGVAQSPRYKIIEKRQSVAFWCNPISGHATLYWYQQILGQGPKLLIQFQNNGVVDDSQLPKDRFSAERLKGVDSTLKIQPAKLEDSAVYLCASSPGTGPYEQYFGPGTRLTVT.